The 16 T cell receptor beta chains presented below share a single source sample, sequenced in a study of human thymus T cells. Clones were sequenced by immunoSEQ multiplex PCR, and TCRdb holds only the in-frame ones, with some missing. In the table there are about 78,000 clones, approximately 97% of which are singletons. Resections removed during corrective heart surgery provided the thymus tissue used. Sequenced material: thymus tissue. The receptor set was obtained from a boy less than two years old with a congenital heart defect but otherwise immunologically healthy.

This chain links TRBV18 with TRBJ2-7; D unresolved. CDR1 KGHSH and CDR2 LQKENI come from the germline V gene. The CDR3 totals 14 residues. V was shortened by 3 bases and J by 0 bases, with 9 bases between the two germline ends. In nucleotides, the CDR3 is TGTGCCAGCTCACCTAGGGCTAGCTCCTACGAGCAGTACTTC. Its protein product is CASSPRASSYEQYF.

The genes are TRBV19 and TRBJ2-1; D might be TRBD1 (6 bases). Germline V gene sequence: CDR1 LNHDA, CDR2 SQIVND (reference sequence). CDR3 length: 15 amino acids. The germline V and J ends were trimmed by 1 base and 3 bases, with 10 bases remaining between them. The CDR3: CASSIGGQIYNEQFF. Written as DNA, the CDR3 is TGTGCCAGTAGTATAGGGGGGCAGATCTACAATGAGCAGTTCTTC.

The chain joins TRBV30 to TRBJ2-5; D may be TRBD2 (6 bases). V lost 3 bases and J 3 bases, leaving 11 bases between the germline ends. Germline-derived CDR1 and CDR2 are GTSNPN and SVGIG (reference sequence). There are 13 residues in the CDR3. The DNA of the CDR3 is TGTGCCTGGAGCGGGGGTACGGAAGAGACCCAGTACTTC. Its protein is CAWSGGTEETQYF.

This chain connects TRBV30 to TRBJ1-3, with a tentative D call TRBD1 (5 bases). The CDR3 has 18 amino acids. V lost 0 bases, J lost 2 bases, and 20 bases lay in between. Germline CDR1 and CDR2: GTSNPN and SVGIG (reference sequence). The DNA for the CDR3 is TGTGCCTGGAGTGTAGTGGGACGATCCTTGACACCTGGAAACACCATATATTTT. It specifies CAWSVVGRSLTPGNTIYF.

V gene TRBV6-5 combines with J gene TRBJ1-2, with a possible D match to TRBD1 (5 bases). The CDR3 loop spans 12 amino acids. The germline gives CDR1 MNHEY, CDR2 SVGAGI. Deletions cut 6 bases from V and 7 bases from J, with 12 bases between. This CDR3 is CASSLGHGGYTF. As DNA, the CDR3 is TGTGCCAGCAGCCTTGGACACGGTGGCTACACCTTC.

The chain couples TRBV10-1 to TRBJ2-3, with TRBD1 identical over 7 bases. The V gene's germline CDR1 is WNHNN and CDR2 SYGVQD (reference sequence). Trimming at V came to 3 bases and at J to 2 bases, leaving 2 bases not matched to a gene. The CDR3 spans 14 residues. CDR3 sequence reads: CASSDGTDTDTQYF. The CDR3 DNA reads TGCGCCAGCAGTGATGGGACAGACACAGATACGCAGTATTTT.

The chain joins TRBV13 to TRBJ2-7, with D unresolved. Germline loops: CDR1 PRHDT, CDR2 FYEKMQ (reference sequence). V lost 2 bases and J 5 bases, leaving 13 bases between the germline ends. The CDR3 contains 14 residues. The CDR3 DNA follows: TGTGCCAGCAGCTTACAGCGCCTCTTCCACGAGCAGTACTTC. Translation: CASSLQRLFHEQYF.

The chain couples TRBV18 to TRBJ2-2; 9 nucleotides agree with TRBD2. After removal of 5 bases from V and 4 bases from J, the junction contained 17 bases not matched to a gene. The CDR3 spans 19 residues. Germline values: CDR1 KGHSH, CDR2 LQKENI. CDR3 loop: CASSTYPYSGRRRTGELFF. The DNA of the CDR3 is TGTGCCAGCTCAACATATCCGTACAGCGGGAGGCGCCGCACCGGGGAGCTGTTTTTT.

The V and J genes are TRBV6-5 and TRBJ2-5; D remains unclear. Trimming took off 5 bases at V and 4 bases at J, with 11 bases between the two ends. CDR1 and CDR2 from the germline V gene are MNHEY and SVGAGI. The CDR3 is 13 amino acids. The CDR3 here is CASSKIFRETQYF. CDR3 sequence (DNA): TGTGCCAGCAGTAAAATTTTTCGAGAGACCCAGTACTTC.

V and J are TRBV6-5 and TRBJ2-7; D might be TRBD1 (6 bases). Germline assignment: CDR1 MNHEY and CDR2 SVGAGI. This CDR3 is 14 amino acids long. V was cut by 4 bases and J by 2 bases, with 12 bases left in between. The CDR3 DNA sequence: TGTGCCAGCAGTTCCAGGACAGTTCCCTACGAGCAGTACTTC. This encodes CASSSRTVPYEQYF.

The chain has TRBV11-3 and TRBJ2-7, with 7 bases matching TRBD2. The CDR3 has 15 amino acids. V gave up 5 bases and J gave up 1 base; unmatched junction bases: 8. Germline CDR1 SGHNT, CDR2 YENEEA. CDR3 in DNA: TGTGCCAGCAGCCCCGGGAGGACGGGTTCCTACGAGCAGTACTTC. Protein product: CASSPGRTGSYEQYF.

The V gene is TRBV7-2, the J gene TRBJ1-1, with unresolved D. The CDR3 is 16 amino acids. V was shortened by 0 bases and J by 6 bases, with 17 bases between the two germline ends. Looked up from germline, CDR1 is SGHTA and CDR2 is FQGNSA. CDR3 DNA: TGTGCCAGCAGCTTAGCCTTACCGCGGGGATACCCTGAAGCTTTCTTT. It encodes CASSLALPRGYPEAFF.

The V gene is TRBV25-1, the J gene TRBJ1-3, with D unclear. The V end was cut by 6 bases, the J end by 0 bases, with 12 bases between. The germline V gene encodes CDR1 MGHDK and CDR2 SYGVNS. CDR3 length: 15 amino acids. This chain's CDR3 is CASRSFPSSGNTIYF. Written as DNA, the CDR3 is TGTGCCAGCAGGTCTTTTCCGAGCTCTGGAAACACCATATATTTT.

This clone came up once. This chain joins TRBV12-5 and TRBJ1-1, with TRBD1 matching over 8 bases. Germline V lookup: CDR1 LGHNT, CDR2 FRNRAP. The length of the CDR3 is 20 residues. The trim removed 0 bases at V and 5 bases at J, leaving 20 bases unmatched. CDR3 bases: TGTGCTAGTGGTTTGGTCCACCTCCGGTCTAATCAGGGGGCGAGGACTGAAGCTTTCTTT. Protein product: CASGLVHLRSNQGARTEAFF.

The V call is TRBV4-3, the J call TRBJ1-1; TRBD1 agrees at 7 bases. V lost 0 bases and J lost 3; bases outside the gene matches: 7. Germline V gene sequence: CDR1 LGHNA, CDR2 YSLEER. The CDR3 extends over 16 amino acids. CDR3 nucleotides: TGCGCCAGCAGCCAAGATTCGGGCAGGGGGTACACTGAAGCTTTCTTT. Protein product: CASSQDSGRGYTEAFF.

The rearrangement uses TRBV5-1 and TRBJ2-7; D is perhaps TRBD2 (5 bases). Germline-derived CDR1 and CDR2 are SGHRS and YFSETQ. The CDR3 is 16 amino acids. V shed 0 bases and J shed 5 bases, with 18 bases lying between them. The CDR3 protein is CASSLDGGPTGNEQYF. DNA of the CDR3: TGCGCCAGCAGCTTGGATGGAGGACCCACCGGGAACGAGCAGTACTTC. Combining the CDR3 with reference TRBV5-1 and TRBJ2-7 gives the whole variable domain KAGVTQTPRYLIKTRGQQVTLSCSPISGHRSVSWYQQTPGQGLQFLFEYFSETQRNKGNFPGRFSGRQFSNSRSEMNVSTLELGDSALYLCASSLDGGPTGNEQYFGPGTRLTVT.